This TCR beta chain was retrieved from a study of blood T cell repertoires in COVID-19. Clones were sequenced by immunoSEQ multiplex PCR, and TCRdb holds only the in-frame ones, with some missing. The table shows about 89,000 clones, with less than 80% occurring only once. Only one count was recorded for this clone. The germline CDR1 and CDR2 sequences are SQVTM and ANQGSEA. The V end was cut by 7 bases, the J end by 2 bases, with 9 bases between. CDR3 size: 12 residues. V is TRBV29-1 and J is TRBJ2-1; maybe TRBD2 (6 bases). Input material: peripheral blood. This clonotype was sampled from a woman of 80 years or more with acute or convalescent COVID-19. CDR3 coding DNA: TGCAGCGGGGGACTTACCTACAATGAGCAGTTCTTC. This sequence encodes CSGGLTYNEQFF.